One TCR beta chain is described in this entry. These data originate in a study of blood T cell repertoires in COVID-19. The overall study: COVID-19 samples, acute and convalescent, were from the United States, Italy and Spain.

Authors' processing steps: Reference gene primer amplification in the assay estimated nucleated cell counts. TCRdb's table, derived via immunoSEQ multiplex PCR, lists solely in-frame clones and lacks some. V, J and clone size derive from that table, while D and trimming were established from the DNA sequence. The sample carries some 300,000 clones, approximately 86% recorded once. This CDR3 is 16 amino acids long. Trimming took 4 bases from V and 5 from J; bases not matched to a gene: 9. Germline V lookup: CDR1 SGHTA, CDR2 FQGTGA. The age range of participants was roughly 18 to 90 years, with residence in about two dozen US areas. Each recovered donor of Cohort 3 presented with two negative PCRs, clearance, or symptom resolution.

The V gene is TRBV7-3, the J gene TRBJ2-5, with 11 positions matching TRBD1. Sample: PBMCs or T cells enriched from blood (not recorded which). The sequence derives from a woman aged 25 to 39 who had recovered from COVID-19. Written as DNA, the CDR3 is TGTGCCAGCAGCTCGTCCGGGACAGGGGGTATGGAGACCCAGTACTTC. It codes for CASSSSGTGGMETQYF.